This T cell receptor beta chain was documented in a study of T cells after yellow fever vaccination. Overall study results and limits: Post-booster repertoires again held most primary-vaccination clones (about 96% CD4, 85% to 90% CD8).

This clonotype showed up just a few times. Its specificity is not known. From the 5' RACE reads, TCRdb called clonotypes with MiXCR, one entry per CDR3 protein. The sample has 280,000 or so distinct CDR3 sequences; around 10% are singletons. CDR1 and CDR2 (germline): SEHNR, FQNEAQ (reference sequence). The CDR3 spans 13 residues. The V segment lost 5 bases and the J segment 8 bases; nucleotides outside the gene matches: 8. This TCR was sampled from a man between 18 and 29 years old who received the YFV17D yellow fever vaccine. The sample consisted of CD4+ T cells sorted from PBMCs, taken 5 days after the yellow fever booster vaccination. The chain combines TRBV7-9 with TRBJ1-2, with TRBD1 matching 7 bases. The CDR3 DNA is TGTGCCAGCAGCCCGGGGACAGTTCGAGGCTACACCTTC. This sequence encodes CASSPGTVRGYTF. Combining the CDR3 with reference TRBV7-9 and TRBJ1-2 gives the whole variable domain DTGVSQNPRHKITKRGQNVTFRCDPISEHNRLYWYRQTLGQGPEFLTYFQNEAQLEKSRLLSDRFSAERPKGSFSTLEIQRTEQGDSAMYLCASSPGTVRGYTFGSGTRLTVV.